The source of this T cell receptor beta chain is a study of cytomegalovirus exposure and HLA in healthy donors. The CDR3 has 14 residues. The germline V gene has CDR1 SGHNT and CDR2 YYREEE (reference sequence). J was trimmed by 4 bases and V by 2 bases; bases with no gene match: 5. Concerning this clone: Its antigen is unknown.

Study-level results: Presence/absence analyses treated sequencing depth as roughly uniform across donors.

The PCR used 60 Vbeta and 13 Jbeta primers. The data were produced by immunoSEQ multiplex PCR, yet TCRdb's version contains in-frame clones alone and is incomplete. In the table there are more than 150,000 clones, less than 85% of which are singletons. Sequenced sample: PBMCs. The chain carries TRBV5-4 and TRBJ1-1; 7 bases match TRBD1. This sequence was found in a boy between 10 and 17 years old in good health and CMV-seronegative. In nucleotides, the CDR3 is TGTGCCAGCAGCTTCAGGGGGTTTTCCACTGAAGCTTTCTTT. As protein: CASSFRGFSTEAFF.